One TCR beta chain is described in this entry. This clonotype was detected only once. Its antigen remains unidentified. Given the absence of the conserved phenylalanine or tryptophan at the CDR3 end, a read error is likely. The CDR3 contains 14 residues when both ends are counted. This entry keeps only the CDR3 DNA: 42 bases, framed from base 1. The CDR1 and CDR2 encoded by the germline V gene are SGHTA and FQGNSA. V and J lose 3 bases and 7 bases, and a span of 16 bases separates them. The data were taken from a study of T cells in Graves' hyperthyroidism and ophthalmopathy (dated by TCRdb to between 2019 and 2020). Describing the broader study: Peripheral blood samples were taken at the time of initial diagnosis, prior to any treatment. A discovery cohort of roughly 100 patients, approximately 44 with Graves' ophthalmopathy and 55 to 60 with stable Graves' hyperthyroidism, was used to find distinguishing TCR V-J signatures. Whether ophthalmopathy could be predicted prospectively was tested in an independent validation cohort made up of roughly 19 hyperthyroidism patients plus 17 patients who later progressed to ophthalmopathy. For training and testing, the 100 or so patients in the discovery cohort were randomly divided in a 7:3 ratio. The study also compared thyroid tissue and blood T-cell repertoires from roughly six Graves' hyperthyroidism patients. Once sampling was done, hyperthyroidism patients were given methimazole at a starting dose of 30 mg daily, whereas ophthalmopathy patients were given high-dose intravenous methylprednisolone. The paper reports TCR Vbeta CDR3 sequencing of about 140 peripheral blood samples: 43 ophthalmopathy, around 80 hyperthyroidism and around 17 progressor patients.

Graves' hyperthyroidism was defined as stable when no progression to ophthalmopathy occurred over 18 months of follow-up. Hyperthyroidism patients were newly diagnosed, had a disease duration of under 2 months, and were aged 18 to 65 years. Any patient with an uncontrolled infection, another autoimmune disease, pregnancy or lactation was excluded. Diagnoses were based on clinical symptoms, serum thyroxine and TRAb, thyroid ultrasound and orbital computed tomography. Ficoll-Paque density gradient centrifugation was used to isolate PBMCs from around 10 ml of fresh peripheral blood. Total RNA was extracted with Trizol reagent, and quality was checked on an Agilent 2100 Bioanalyzer. General study outcomes and caveats: Sample size was not statistically predetermined, and investigators were not blinded to group allocation. In validation, the model predicted progression to ophthalmopathy a median of approximately 6.3 months before onset, with roughly 71% sensitivity and around 76% specificity. Blood samples also contained most of the expanded thyroid clonotypes (frequency above 0.001), which suggests that blood repertoires may reflect thyroid immune responses. Ophthalmopathy was separated from stable hyperthyroidism by a 13 V-J signature model, with roughly 88% sensitivity and approximately 81% specificity obtained in cross-validation and 80%/75% obtained in testing.

The TCR beta CDR3 regions were amplified from RNA transcripts. For the first round of RT-PCR on the TCR CDR3, the HTBI primer set was used together with the Qiagen OneStep RT-PCR kit. Libraries were constructed in a second round of multiplex PCR, after which size selection and purification were performed. Paired-end sequencing of the libraries was performed with 100 bp reads on an Illumina HiSeq2000. The authors processed their data as follows. SOAPnuke was used to process the raw data, throwing out any read that contained adapters or uncalled bases, had a mean Phred below 15, or lacked an exact constant-primer or identifier match. High-quality paired reads were merged using COPE v1.2.5, and each unique nucleotide sequence was defined as a clonotype. MiTCR v1.1 was used to align clonotypes to the IMGT TRBV, TRBD and TRBJ reference segments. Analysis was restricted to V-J combinations with a frequency above 0.0001, which covered just over 98% of repertoires. The TCS score was defined as F50 (clonal expansion) divided by E x V (chaos), with BLOSUM62-based TCRdist calculated between CDR3 peptides within each V-J. Welch's t-statistics and random forest reduced just over 500 V-J features to fewer than 15, which were used in a naive Bayes classifier (R e1071). The Morisita-Horn index was used to measure how similar the thyroid and blood repertoires were. Starting from the raw public reads, TCRdb applied fastp trimming at Q25, assembled clones with MiXCR and retained in-frame beta chains. Merged by CDR3 protein, the rows form single entries marked with the most common genes and DNA. TCRdb's processing, not the authors' own work, is the source of the V and J calls. Recorded for this sample are roughly 700,000 distinct CDR3 sequences; 30% to 40% of them occurred a single time. The ten largest clones represent around 29% of the sample.

The source material was blood. The receptor chain draws on TRBV7-2 and TRBJ2-7; no D segment can be confidently identified. This TCR derives from a woman between 35 and 50 years old with Graves' hyperthyroidism. CDR3 protein: CASSLTRVRPEQYL. The nucleotides read TGTGCCAGCAGCTTGACCCGGGTCAGACCTGAGCAGTACCTC.